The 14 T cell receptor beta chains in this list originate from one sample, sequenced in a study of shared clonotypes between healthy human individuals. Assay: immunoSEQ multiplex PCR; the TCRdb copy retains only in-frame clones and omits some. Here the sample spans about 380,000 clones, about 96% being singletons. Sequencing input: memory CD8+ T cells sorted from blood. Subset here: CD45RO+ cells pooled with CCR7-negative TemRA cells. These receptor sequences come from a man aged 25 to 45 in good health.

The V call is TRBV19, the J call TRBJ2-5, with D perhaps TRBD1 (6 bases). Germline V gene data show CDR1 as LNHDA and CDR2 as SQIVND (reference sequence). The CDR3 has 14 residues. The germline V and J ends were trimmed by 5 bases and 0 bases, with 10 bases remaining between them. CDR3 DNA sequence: TGTGCCAGTAGTGTCGGACAGTACCAAGAGACCCAGTACTTC. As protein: CASSVGQYQETQYF.

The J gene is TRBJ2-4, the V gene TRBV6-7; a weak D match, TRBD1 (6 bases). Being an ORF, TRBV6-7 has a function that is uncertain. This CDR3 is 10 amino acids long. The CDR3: CNGQKNIQYF. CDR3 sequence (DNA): TGTAATGGACAGAAAAACATTCAGTACTTC.

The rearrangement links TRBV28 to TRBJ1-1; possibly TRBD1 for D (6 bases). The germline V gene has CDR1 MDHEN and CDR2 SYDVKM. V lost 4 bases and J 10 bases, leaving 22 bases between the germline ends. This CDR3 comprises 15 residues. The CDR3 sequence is CASSSPPTGSSGAFF. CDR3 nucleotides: TGTGCCAGCAGTTCACCCCCTACAGGGTCTTCGGGAGCTTTCTTT.

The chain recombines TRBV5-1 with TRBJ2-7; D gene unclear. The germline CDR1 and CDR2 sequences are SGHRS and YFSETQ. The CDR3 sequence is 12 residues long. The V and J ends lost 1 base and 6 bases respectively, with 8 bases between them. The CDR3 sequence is CASSLTHGEQYF. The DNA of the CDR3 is TGCGCCAGCAGCTTGACCCATGGCGAGCAGTACTTC. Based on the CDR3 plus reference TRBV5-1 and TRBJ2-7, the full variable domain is KAGVTQTPRYLIKTRGQQVTLSCSPISGHRSVSWYQQTPGQGLQFLFEYFSETQRNKGNFPGRFSGRQFSNSRSEMNVSTLELGDSALYLCASSLTHGEQYFGPGTRLTVT.

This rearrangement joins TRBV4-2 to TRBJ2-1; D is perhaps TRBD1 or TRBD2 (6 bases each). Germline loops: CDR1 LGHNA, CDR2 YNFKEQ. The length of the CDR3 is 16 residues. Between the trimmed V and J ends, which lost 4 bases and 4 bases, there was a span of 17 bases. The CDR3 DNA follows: TGTGCCAGCAGCCGCCTTAGAGGAGGGGGGTACAATGAGCAGTTCTTC. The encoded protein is CASSRLRGGGYNEQFF.

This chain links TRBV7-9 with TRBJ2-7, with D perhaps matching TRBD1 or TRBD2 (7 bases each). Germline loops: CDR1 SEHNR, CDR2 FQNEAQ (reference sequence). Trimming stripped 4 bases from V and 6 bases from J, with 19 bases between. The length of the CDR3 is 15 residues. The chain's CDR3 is CASSSQGGLPGEQYF. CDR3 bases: TGTGCCAGCAGCTCGCAGGGGGGGCTACCTGGCGAGCAGTACTTC.

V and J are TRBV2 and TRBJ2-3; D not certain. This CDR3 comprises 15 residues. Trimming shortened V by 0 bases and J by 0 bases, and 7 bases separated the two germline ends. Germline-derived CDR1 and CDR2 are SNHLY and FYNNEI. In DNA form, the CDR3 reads TGTGCCAGCAGTGAAGCGCTACCTAGCACAGATACGCAGTATTTT. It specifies CASSEALPSTDTQYF.

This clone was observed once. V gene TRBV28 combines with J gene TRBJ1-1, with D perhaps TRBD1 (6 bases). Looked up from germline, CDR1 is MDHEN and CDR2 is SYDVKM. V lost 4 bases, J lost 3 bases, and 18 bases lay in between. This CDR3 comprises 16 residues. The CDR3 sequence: CASSSAQAQGYTEAFF. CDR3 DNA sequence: TGTGCCAGCAGTTCGGCTCAAGCGCAGGGGTACACTGAAGCTTTCTTT.

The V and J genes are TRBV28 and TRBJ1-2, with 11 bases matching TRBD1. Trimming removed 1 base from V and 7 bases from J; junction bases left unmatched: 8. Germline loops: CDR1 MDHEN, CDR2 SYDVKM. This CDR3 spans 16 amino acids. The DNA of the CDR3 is TGTGCCAGCAGTTTATATTTTACCGGGACAGGGGGTGGCTACACCTTC. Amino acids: CASSLYFTGTGGGYTF.

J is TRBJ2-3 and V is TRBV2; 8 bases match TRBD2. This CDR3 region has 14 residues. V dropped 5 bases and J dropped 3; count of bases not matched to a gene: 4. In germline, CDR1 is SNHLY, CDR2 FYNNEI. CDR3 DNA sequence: TGTGCCAGCAGTCGGGAGCGGGAGACAGATACGCAGTATTTT. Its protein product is CASSRERETDTQYF.

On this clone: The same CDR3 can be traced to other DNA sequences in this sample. CDR3 sequence (DNA): TGCGCCAGCAGCTTAACTAGCGGTTACAATGAGCAGTTCTTC. This gives the protein CASSLTSGYNEQFF. The chain links TRBV5-1 to TRBJ2-1; 8 positions match TRBD2. CDR3 length: 14 residues. The ends lost 2 bases at V and 4 bases at J; junction bases unmatched: 2. CDR1 and CDR2 from the germline V gene are SGHRS and YFSETQ.

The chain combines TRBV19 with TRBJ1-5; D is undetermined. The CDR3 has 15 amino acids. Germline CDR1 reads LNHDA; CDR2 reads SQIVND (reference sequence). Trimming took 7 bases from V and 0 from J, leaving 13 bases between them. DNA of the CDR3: TGTGCCAGTACCGGATGGGGATATAGCAATCAGCCCCAGCATTTT. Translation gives CASTGWGYSNQPQHF.

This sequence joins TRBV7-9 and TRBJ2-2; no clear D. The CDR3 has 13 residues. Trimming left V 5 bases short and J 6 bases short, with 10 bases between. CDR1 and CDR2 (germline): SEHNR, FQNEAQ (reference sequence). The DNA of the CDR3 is TGTGCCAGCAGCCCTAACATGGCCGGGGAGCTGTTTTTT. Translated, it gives CASSPNMAGELFF.

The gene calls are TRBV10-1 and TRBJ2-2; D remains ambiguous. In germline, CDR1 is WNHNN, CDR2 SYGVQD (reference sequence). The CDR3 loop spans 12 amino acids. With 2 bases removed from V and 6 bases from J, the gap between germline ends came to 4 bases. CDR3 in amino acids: CASSEVPGELFF. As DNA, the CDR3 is TGCGCCAGCAGTGAGGTCCCCGGGGAGCTGTTTTTT.